The 25 T cell receptor beta chains reported below all come from one sample, sequenced in a study of blood T cell repertoires in COVID-19. Libraries were prepared by immunoSEQ multiplex PCR; TCRdb keeps only in-frame clonotypes and omits some of them. The data contain some 250,000 clones, over 65% of them singletons. The material sequenced was peripheral blood. The receptor set was obtained from a woman older than 75 with acute or convalescent COVID-19.

V usage is TRBV18 and J usage is TRBJ1-2; tentatively, D is TRBD1 (6 bases). Germline V CDR1 and CDR2: KGHSH, LQKENI. This CDR3 comprises 13 residues. V was pared by 6 bases and J by 8 bases, with 16 bases between. The CDR3 loop reads CASSQLGGEGYTF. The CDR3 bases are TGTGCCAGCTCCCAGTTAGGGGGTGAAGGCTACACCTTC. The full variable domain, its missing parts supplied by reference TRBV18 and TRBJ1-2, is NAGVMQNPRHLVRRRGQEARLRCSPMKGHSHVYWYRQLPEEGLKFMVYLQKENIIDESGMPKERFSAEFPKEGPSILRIQQVVRGDSAAYFCASSQLGGEGYTFGSGTRLTVV.

The chain uses TRBV6-5 and TRBJ1-1; D perhaps matches TRBD1 (5 bases). Deletions cut 9 bases from V and 7 bases from J, with 9 bases between. The CDR3 is 10 residues long. From germline, CDR1 is MNHEY and CDR2 SVGAGI. This CDR3 is CASGRGEAFF. CDR3 DNA: TGTGCCAGTGGAAGGGGTGAAGCTTTCTTT.

The V call is TRBV6-5, the J call TRBJ2-3; weak D call: TRBD2 (5 bases). The length of the CDR3 is 13 residues. Germline loops: CDR1 MNHEY, CDR2 SVGAGI. The germline V and J ends were trimmed by 1 base and 8 bases, with 10 bases remaining between them. The CDR3 sequence: CASSYYVAGTQYF. The CDR3 coding sequence is TGTGCCAGCAGTTACTACGTTGCGGGTACGCAGTATTTT.

This clone was seen more than once but under ten times. The CDR3: CASNTDRGQPQHF. CDR3 DNA: TGTGCCAGCAATACCGACAGGGGTCAGCCCCAGCATTTT. The rearrangement uses TRBV6-5 and TRBJ1-5, with 8 bases that match TRBD1. Germline CDR1 is MNHEY and CDR2 is SVGAGI. V lost 7 bases and J lost 6; bases outside the gene matches: 5. CDR3 length equals 13 residues.

The V and J genes are TRBV3-1 (or the pseudogene TRBV3-2) and TRBJ1-4; TRBD1 agrees at 9 bases. CDR1 and CDR2 from the germline V gene are LGHDT and YNNKEL (reference sequence). The CDR3 is made up of 17 amino acids. The trim removed 4 bases at V and 2 bases at J, leaving 8 bases unmatched. The CDR3 here is CASSPRGQGVTNEKLFF. CDR3 bases: TGTGCCAGCAGCCCGCGGGGACAGGGCGTGACTAATGAAAAACTGTTTTTT.

The chain is built from TRBV6-5 and TRBJ1-1; D is undetermined. Trimming took 1 base from V and 7 from J, leaving 7 bases between them. From germline, CDR1 is MNHEY and CDR2 SVGAGI. The CDR3 consists of 12 residues. The DNA for the CDR3 is TGTGCCAGCAGTTACTTGGTCGGTGAAGCTTTCTTT. Translating it yields CASSYLVGEAFF.

The rearrangement joins TRBV5-1 to TRBJ1-3; 9 nucleotides agree with TRBD1. This CDR3 has 17 amino acids. The V gene's germline CDR1 is SGHRS and CDR2 YFSETQ. The V and J ends lost 0 bases and 0 bases, in that order; junction bases with no gene match: 4. This CDR3 reads CASSLAGQGYSGNTIYF. The CDR3 DNA follows: TGCGCCAGCAGCTTGGCCGGACAGGGGTACTCTGGAAACACCATATATTTT.

This clone has just a few counts. CDR3 coding DNA: TGTGCCAGCAGCTTAGTGGTTATAGGGGACAATGAGCAGTTCTTC. Encoded protein: CASSLVVIGDNEQFF. J is TRBJ2-1 and V is TRBV11-3; TRBD1 might be the D (5 bases). This CDR3 region has 15 residues. The V end lost 1 base, the J end lost 5 bases, and 12 bases lay between the germline ends. From germline, CDR1 is SGHNT and CDR2 YENEEA. The full variable domain, its missing parts supplied by reference TRBV11-3 and TRBJ2-1, is EAGVVQSPRYKIIEKKQPVAFWCNPISGHNTLYWYLQNLGQGPELLIRYENEEAVDDSQLPKDRFSAERLKGVDSTLKIQPAELGDSAVYLCASSLVVIGDNEQFFGPGTRLTVL.

The CDR3 nucleotides read TGTGCCAGCAGCAGCCTGAATATACGCAATGAGCAGTTCTTC. Its protein product is CASSSLNIRNEQFF. The J gene is TRBJ2-1, the V gene TRBV3-1 (or the pseudogene TRBV3-2), with D unresolved. Trimming cost V 5 bases and J 6 bases, with 14 bases left between them. The germline V gene encodes CDR1 LGHDT and CDR2 YNNKEL (reference sequence). This CDR3 comprises 14 residues.

This clone was observed a handful of times. This chain joins TRBV12-2 and TRBJ1-2; TRBD1 reflects the table's D call only, with no check against the DNA. TRBV12-2 is assigned pseudogene status. The CDR3 covers 16 residues. CDR3: CASRPDRTQLLYGYTF. The CDR3 nucleotides read TGTGCAAGTCGCCCGGACAGGACCCAGCTTCTTTATGGCTACACCTTC.

The V call is TRBV5-1, the J call TRBJ2-2, with 13 bases matching TRBD2. The germline V gene encodes CDR1 SGHRS and CDR2 YFSETQ. The V segment lost 0 bases and the J segment 5 bases; nucleotides outside the gene matches: 4. The CDR3 is 17 amino acids. The CDR3 here is CASSLGGLAGQTGELFF. The CDR3 DNA sequence: TGCGCCAGCAGCTTGGGGGGACTAGCGGGACAGACCGGGGAGCTGTTTTTT.

This sequence joins TRBV6-5 and TRBJ1-3; 10 positions agree with TRBD1. There are 16 residues in the CDR3. Germline V gene lookup returns CDR1 MNHEY and CDR2 SVGAGI. J gave up 4 bases and V 4 bases, and 7 bases lay outside the gene matches. The DNA for the CDR3 is TGTGCCAGCAGTTCCCGGACAGGGGGAGGAGGAAACACCATATATTTT. It encodes CASSSRTGGGGNTIYF.

The sample holds a few counts of this clone. The chain has TRBV18 and TRBJ2-2; perhaps TRBD2 as D (7 bases). The CDR3 spans 15 residues. CDR1 and CDR2 from the germline V gene are KGHSH and LQKENI. V was shortened by 8 bases and J by 1 base, with 14 bases between the two germline ends. The CDR3 protein is CASRGAIGNTGELFF. CDR3 DNA sequence: TGTGCCAGCCGGGGGGCCATAGGGAACACCGGGGAGCTGTTTTTT.

This clone was detected a few times. J is TRBJ1-2 and V is TRBV29-1; D is possibly TRBD1 (6 bases). Trimming shortened V by 7 bases and J by 8 bases, and 17 bases separated the two germline ends. Germline-derived CDR1 and CDR2 are SQVTM and ANQGSEA. CDR3 length: 12 amino acids. In DNA form, the CDR3 reads TGCAGCGCCGAACAGGGCACGGGAGGCTACACCTTC. This sequence encodes CSAEQGTGGYTF.

The chain uses TRBV7-9 and TRBJ1-6; possible D gene TRBD1, 6 bases. The CDR3 consists of 14 residues. The ends were cut back, 2 bases at V and 6 bases at J, with 8 bases in the middle. Germline CDR1 reads SEHNR; CDR2 reads FQNEAQ (reference sequence). The DNA for the CDR3 is TGTGCCAGCAGCTTACGAGGGGGTAATTCACCCCTCCACTTT. This translates into CASSLRGGNSPLHF.

The chain employs TRBV2 and TRBJ2-5, with a weak D call TRBD1 (5 bases). Trimming took 10 bases from V and 2 from J, leaving 14 bases between them. The germline CDR1 and CDR2 sequences are SNHLY and FYNNEI. This CDR3 is 13 amino acids long. CDR3 sequence reads: CATNPQGQETQYF. In nucleotides, the CDR3 is TGTGCCACCAACCCCCAGGGACAAGAGACCCAGTACTTC.

The V call is TRBV6-5, the J call TRBJ2-2, with 8 bases fitting TRBD2. CDR3 length: 15 residues. Germline lookup yields CDR1 MNHEY and CDR2 SVGAGI. J gave up 6 bases and V 10 bases, and 13 bases lay outside the gene matches. The CDR3 protein is CAILAGSLFAGELFF. The CDR3 nucleotides read TGTGCCATCTTAGCGGGAAGTTTATTCGCCGGGGAGCTGTTTTTT.

The chain has TRBV6-2 or TRBV6-3 and TRBJ2-7, with TRBD2 matching 12 bases. J gave up 2 bases and V 4 bases, and 3 bases lay outside the gene matches. There are 15 residues in the CDR3. The V gene's germline CDR1 is MNHEY and CDR2 SVGEGT. CDR3 nucleotides: TGTGCCAGCAGTTTCCGGACTAGCGGGACCTACGAGCAGTACTTC. Amino acid sequence: CASSFRTSGTYEQYF.

As for this clone: Other DNA variants within this sample encode the same CDR3. The chain carries TRBV14 and TRBJ1-6, with a weak D call TRBD1 (6 bases). Per germline, CDR1 SGHDN and CDR2 FVKESK. CDR3 length: 14 residues. Trimming took 0 bases from V and 7 from J, leaving 7 bases between them. CDR3: CASSQETGNSPLHF. The CDR3 bases are TGTGCCAGCAGCCAAGAAACAGGGAATTCACCCCTCCACTTT.

The CDR3 protein is CASLGGLTYTEAFF. As DNA, the CDR3 is TGTGCCAGTCTTGGGGGACTGACTTACACTGAAGCTTTCTTT. The J gene is TRBJ1-1, the V gene TRBV7-9; D is possibly TRBD1 (5 bases). Trimming cost V 9 bases and J 3 bases, with 17 bases left between them. CDR3 length equals 14 residues. CDR1 is SEHNR and CDR2 is FQNEAQ in the germline V gene (reference sequence).

The chain carries TRBV3-1 (or the pseudogene TRBV3-2) and TRBJ1-6; 8 nucleotides line up with TRBD1. The CDR3 has 22 amino acids. With V trimmed by 4 bases and J by 12 bases, 32 bases remained unmatched. The germline gives CDR1 LGHDT, CDR2 YNNKEL (reference sequence). The CDR3: CASSPSNGQGRLVCYRRGPLHF. The CDR3 coding sequence is TGTGCCAGCAGCCCATCGAACGGACAGGGCCGCTTAGTGTGCTACAGAAGGGGACCCCTCCACTTT.

A single count supports this clone. The chain carries TRBV6-1 and TRBJ2-7; maybe TRBD2 (5 bases). Germline lookup yields CDR1 MNHNS and CDR2 SASEGT. The CDR3 loop spans 17 amino acids. Trimming took off 4 bases at V and 6 bases at J, with 25 bases between the two ends. CDR3 nucleotide sequence: TGTGCCAGCAGTGGCAGCGGCGCGTACCATTTTCTTAGCGAGCAGTACTTC. This sequence encodes CASSGSGAYHFLSEQYF.

V usage is TRBV7-9 and J usage is TRBJ1-5; D uncertain. V was pared by 3 bases and J by 2 bases, with 14 bases between. Germline lookup yields CDR1 SEHNR and CDR2 FQNEAQ (reference sequence). The CDR3 is made up of 16 amino acids. CDR3 loop: CASSFSYGIGNQPQHF. CDR3 in DNA: TGTGCCAGCAGCTTCTCATACGGGATAGGCAATCAGCCCCAGCATTTT.

The CDR3: CASRGTGRAEAFF. DNA of the CDR3: TGTGCCAGCAGGGGGACAGGGCGGGCTGAAGCTTTCTTT. V is TRBV6-5 and J is TRBJ1-1; 9 positions agree with TRBD1. This CDR3 contains 13 residues. Germline CDR1 reads MNHEY; CDR2 reads SVGAGI. V lost 6 bases, J lost 6 bases, and 5 bases stayed unmatched.

In DNA form, the CDR3 reads TGCGCCAGCACCAAGGACAGCCTCAGCTCCTACGAGCAGTACTTC. This codes for CASTKDSLSSYEQYF. The rearrangement links TRBV5-1 to TRBJ2-7, with a tentative D call TRBD1 (6 bases). Germline-derived CDR1 and CDR2 are SGHRS and YFSETQ. The CDR3 has 15 residues. Trimming removed 6 bases from V and 0 bases from J, with 16 bases in between.